Given below is one T cell receptor (beta chain) in context. The J segment lost 5 bases and the V segment lost 4 bases, leaving 5 bases of the junction unmatched. Germline V gives CDR1 GTSNPN, CDR2 SVGIG (reference sequence). The CDR3 sequence is 13 residues long. The sample comes from a study of blood T cell repertoires in COVID-19. Libraries were prepared by immunoSEQ multiplex PCR; TCRdb keeps only in-frame clonotypes and omits some of them. The sample has about 300,000 clones; 80% to 90% are singletons. The sequenced sample consisted of peripheral blood. The origin of this receptor is a woman aged 45-59 years who had recovered from COVID-19. The chain combines TRBV30 with TRBJ2-5, with 9 bases lining up with TRBD1. DNA of the CDR3: TGTGCCTGGAACAGGGGGCCCCAGGAGACCCAGTACTTC. This gives the protein CAWNRGPQETQYF.